This T cell receptor (beta chain) was sequenced during a study of identical twins. The CDR3 totals 14 residues. Germline trimming cut 4 bases from V and 6 bases from J; bases unmatched to any gene: 5. Study-level results: Out-of-frame alpha sequences common to twins exhibited an excess of low generation probability.

Template switching created a universal primer site, and the cDNA included unique molecular identifiers. Each CDR3 protein is one row after TCRdb ran MiXCR on the 5' RACE reads. The sample lists 550,000 to 700,000 distinct CDR3 sequences, roughly 9.5% occurring once. There are many counts of this clonotype. Its matching antigen is unknown. Another study also made use of these data, one on yellow fever vaccine responses in identical twins.

Specimen: PBMCs. The V gene is TRBV12-3 or TRBV12-4, the J gene TRBJ1-5, with TRBD1 identical over 8 bases. This receptor was obtained from a woman younger than 30 in good health. The CDR3 DNA reads as TGTGCCAGCAGTTGGACAGGGCTTTCTCAGCCCCAGCATTTT. This gives the protein CASSWTGLSQPQHF.